Sequencing of this TCR beta chain was carried out in a study of cytomegalovirus exposure and HLA in healthy donors (TCRdb year 2017). In terms of the full investigation: An earlier analysis of approximately 640 of the donors reported 250 to 300 Gb of sequence data and roughly 100 million unique TCR beta sequences from about 179 million T cells. An early release that covered about 600 HLA-typed donors contained approximately 300 gigabases of sequencing data and tens of millions of unique TCR sequences. Of the roughly 400 genotyped donors, approximately 80% fell in the genetic ancestry cluster associated with self-reported Caucasian donors. The study aimed to test whether signatures of past pathogen exposure could be identified by cataloging public T cell receptors. The T cell repertoires of about 700 subjects were profiled by immunosequencing and related to cytomegalovirus serostatus. Besides the first cohort of 666 subjects, a separate validation cohort made up of 90 to 150 different subjects was used. The study combined high-throughput TCR immunosequencing, statistical association of individual TCRs with disease status, and machine learning to predict cytomegalovirus infection status. A later analysis re-examined previously published TCR beta repertoires from more than 650 donors and added high-resolution HLA genotyping to investigate patterns of TCR occurrence. In the later analysis, no new phenotypic data were used to find candidate immune exposures; instead, reliance was placed on TCR beta sequences and their occurrence across donors. In an earlier analysis of 587 of the donors, high-throughput TCR beta sequencing was used to judge whether each TCR beta V gene segment behaved as functional or pseudogenic. Donor age, sex, ethnicity and CMV serostatus were compiled alongside the repertoire data. A later genetic analysis took genome-wide SNP genotypes for about 55% of the roughly 670 donors and used that subset as a discovery cohort. Every repertoire in the discovery cohort had been generated on one and the same sequencing platform. HLA typing covered class I and class II loci at four-digit resolution. The number of typed donors differed by locus: roughly 629-630 for A, B, C, DRB1 and DQB1; about 520 for DQA1; around 610 for DPA1; and about 450 for DPB1. Several DR-DQ haplotypes were treated as single units for association and clustering because of strong linkage in the cohort. Across around 400 genotyped donors of the cohort, an average of about 240,000 unique TCR beta nucleotide sequences per donor were sequenced, and roughly 17% of those sequences were non-productive.

The CDR3, cysteine through phenylalanine, is 15 amino acids long. Only the CDR3 region is kept as DNA, spanning 45 bases read in frame from base 1. The germline V gene supplies CDR1 MNHEY and CDR2 SVGAGI. Trimming takes 0 bases off V and 2 bases off J; junction bases not matched to a gene: 1. On this clone itself: Its binding antigen is unknown.

The research as a whole found: Correlated functional status among segregating V segments might be attributable to linkage disequilibrium, but an unknown experimental factor could not be ruled out. Because some donors lacked HLA typing at each locus, the association tests relied only on the typed subset. The cohort was sequenced for TCR beta chains only, and without alpha or paired-chain data the features that could be detected were limited. Over 15 rarely observed V segments, including chromosome 9 orphons, were excluded from the earlier analysis of a few hundred of the donors because counts were too low. A cluster of highly shared sequence variants was judged likely to be a technical artifact of the sequencing pipeline. In a later analysis, HLA-associated TCR beta chains showed more clonal expansion and lower generation probabilities than non-associated chains that were equally common. When HLA alleles, especially DR and DQ, strongly co-occurred, attributing TCR associations to individual alleles was difficult. Immune exposure information for the cohort was limited to CMV serostatus. Most CMV-associated TCR beta chains appeared to be HLA-restricted in a later analysis, and the HLA associations seemed to be driven largely by CMV exposure. A further reported finding was that TCR beta sequences accurately predicted the HLA-A and HLA-B alleles for most subjects in the first cohort. Three of the identified cytomegalovirus-associated TCR beta chains were confirmed in vitro to be specific for cytomegalovirus antigens. A later analysis associated 16,951 TCR beta sequences with specific HLA alleles at a false discovery rate of 0.05. Because the 87-base-pair reads could not distinguish some IMGT-functional V segments, including TRBV6-2 and TRBV6-3, those segments were excluded. Cytomegalovirus status was reported to be diagnosed by the classifier with high specificity and sensitivity in both the original and validation cohorts. It was suggested by the authors that the approach could potentially be generalized to other disease states and immunological phenotypes. Most TCR sequences were observed very rarely across donors, whereas some public TCRs were present in many individuals. In the study, about 150 TCR beta chains were listed as associated with cytomegalovirus. In a later analysis, several top co-occurrence clusters were reported to appear linked to parvovirus B19, influenza, CMV and Epstein-Barr virus. The presence/absence analyses assumed that sequencing depth was roughly uniform across donors, and that assumption may not be true. Compared with the roughly 720-donor mean, donors in an Asian-associated ancestry cluster had fewer N-insertions in productive TCRs, according to a later genetic analysis. According to a later analysis, TCR association rates differed among HLA loci, with DRB1 alleles showing the most associated TCRs and HLA-C alleles showing the fewest. In a later genetic analysis, a missense DCLRE1C variant was associated with V-gene and J-gene trimming of TCR beta chains, and the association was replicated in an independent cohort. In an earlier analysis of a few hundred of the donors, most TCR beta V segments were observed in productive rearrangements about 87% or about 30% of the time, broadly matching IMGT annotations.

The cohort comprised around 690 healthy bone marrow donors. All cohort members were sampled while nominally healthy, although unrecorded immune exposures were likely present. The donor was CMV seropositive and was included in the group of 300 or so seropositive cohort members. A peripheral blood sample was collected from each donor, and TCR beta sequencing was performed on peripheral blood mononuclear cells. Genomic DNA was extracted from the blood cell samples with the Qiagen DNeasy Blood Extraction Kit. Libraries were constructed by the immunoSEQ multiplex PCR assay. For the multiplex PCR, a mixture combining 60 forward primers for TCR Vbeta segments and 13 reverse primers for TCR Jbeta segments was used. The CDR3 region of rearranged TCR beta genes was amplified from genomic DNA with a multiplex PCR assay. On the Illumina HiSeq System, the amplified TCR beta libraries were sequenced as 87-base-pair reads. The paper's processing steps were these. A later analysis counted some 74 million unique TCR beta chains across the 666 repertoires, and 10 million to 12 million of these chains were shared by at least two donors. Raw reads were error-corrected and collapsed into unique sequences with a nearest-neighbor algorithm that merged closely related sequences to remove PCR and sequencing errors. CDR3 sequences were aligned to IMGT reference sequences to assign V, D and J gene segments. For a sequence to be retained, at least a six-nucleotide match to both a V gene segment and a J gene segment was required. A rearrangement counted as productive if the CDR3 had no stop codons and remained in frame with V and J, and every other rearrangement counted as non-productive. Following IMGT convention, CDR3 was defined as the stretch from the second conserved V-encoded cysteine up to the conserved J-encoded phenylalanine. Sequences without an unambiguous match to a single V gene segment were excluded from the earlier analysis of several hundred of the donors. In an earlier analysis of about 590 of the donors, a V segment was called functional when productive rearrangements were above 56.7%, and segregating when the standard deviation between donors exceeded 5%. To diagnose cytomegalovirus status from the catalog of TCR beta chain sequences, a statistical classification framework was built. V and J gene assignment, in a later analysis, came from comparing TCR nucleotide sequences with IMGT/GENE-DB human TR gene sequences. Using the TCRdist pipeline, a later analysis assigned CDR3 sequences along with most-parsimonious VDJ recombination scenarios. In a later analysis, every TCR beta chain was defined by the combination of its CDR3 amino acid sequence and its V-gene family, and reads without a unique V-gene family were dropped. In a later analysis, 450 to 600 highly shared, low-generation-probability nucleotide sequences were removed to address suspected cross-contamination and a sequencing artifact. A later analysis calculated a clonal expansion index for each public chain from normalized within-repertoire ranks of inferred template counts. In a later analysis, generation probabilities were computed using a VDJ recombination model fitted to out-of-frame rearrangements, and the results were checked against IGoR. In a later analysis, TCR-TCR, TCR-HLA and TCR-CMV co-occurrence was scored with hypergeometric tests, and a repertoire-size bias correction was applied to TCR pairs. A later analysis estimated false discovery rates by permuting HLA or CMV assignments 20 times. In a later analysis, co-occurring TCRs were grouped using DBSCAN, with TCRdist sequence similarity added in when clustering inside HLA-allele-positive subsets. Repertoires with fewer than 30,000 or more than 120,000 public chains were left out of co-occurrence clustering, as were a handful of repertoires with anomalous nucleotide sharing. The immuneACCESS repertoire file appears here via TCRdb, limited to in-frame rearrangements. These files lack a portion of the clones; in checked studies, under half of the deficit traces to unresolved V genes, and the cause of the others is not known. V and J calls and clone size are those listed in that table; D and trimming were worked out from the DNA. This sample's records show around 210,000 clones. The top ten hold about 1% of the sample.

Sequencing was performed on PBMCs. The sequence came from a woman in her twenties or thirties in good health and CMV-seropositive. This chain is built from TRBV6-5 and TRBJ2-7, with 10 central nucleotides matching TRBD1. DNA sequence: TGTGCCAGCAGTTACTCGACAGGGGGCGCCTACGAGCAGTACTTC. It is translated as CASSYSTGGAYEQYF.